Listed below are T cell receptor beta chains from one sample, sequenced in a study of cytomegalovirus exposure and HLA in healthy donors. The repertoire was sequenced with immunoSEQ multiplex PCR; TCRdb's copy has only in-frame clones and lacks some. The repertoire holds approximately 150,000 clones, with about 83% as singletons. The sample comprised PBMCs. The source is a woman aged 30 to 39 in good health and CMV-seronegative. CDR3s include the opening cysteine and the closing phenylalanine or tryptophan. The D gene is left open where the match is weak. Only part of the rows carry a size: once, few, many, or a class if the clone is expanded.

v_call: TRBV15; d_call: NA; clone_size: NA; j_call: TRBJ2-7; cdr3_aa: CATSRAGGPYEQYF; cdr3_nt: TGTGCCACCAGCAGAGCGGGGGGCCCCTACGAGCAGTACTTC
v_call: TRBV5-4; d_call: TRBD1; clone_size: NA; j_call: TRBJ2-5; cdr3_aa: CASSPSLGDRGETQYF; cdr3_nt: TGTGCCAGCAGCCCCTCTCTTGGGGACAGGGGAGAGACCCAGTACTTC
v_call: TRBV12-5; d_call: NA; clone_size: NA; j_call: TRBJ1-2; cdr3_aa: CASGLVHGAPTYGYTF; cdr3_nt: TGTGCTAGTGGTTTGGTACATGGAGCTCCAACCTATGGCTACACCTTC
v_call: TRBV13; d_call: NA; clone_size: NA; j_call: TRBJ1-3; cdr3_aa: CASRRASSGNTIYF; cdr3_nt: TGTGCCAGCAGGAGGGCTAGCTCTGGAAACACCATATATTTT
v_call: TRBV19; d_call: TRBD1; clone_size: NA; j_call: TRBJ2-1; cdr3_aa: CASSIGQGNNEQFF; cdr3_nt: TGTGCCAGTAGTATAGGACAGGGGAACAATGAGCAGTTCTTC
v_call: TRBV19; d_call: TRBD1; clone_size: NA; j_call: TRBJ1-2; cdr3_aa: CASSPQGYWGYTF; cdr3_nt: TGTGCCAGTAGTCCACAGGGGTACTGGGGCTACACCTTC
v_call: TRBV6-5; d_call: NA; clone_size: NA; j_call: TRBJ2-5; cdr3_aa: CASSYTPTSLETQYF; cdr3_nt: TGTGCCAGCAGTTATACCCCGACTAGTCTTGAGACCCAGTACTTC
v_call: TRBV5-1; d_call: NA; clone_size: NA; j_call: TRBJ2-3; cdr3_aa: CASSLAVDTQYF; cdr3_nt: TGCGCCAGCAGCTTGGCAGTGGATACGCAGTATTTT
v_call: TRBV6-6; d_call: TRBD1; clone_size: NA; j_call: TRBJ2-7; cdr3_aa: CASSYGDRGVYEQYF; cdr3_nt: TGTGCCAGCAGTTACGGGGACAGGGGGGTGTACGAGCAGTACTTC
v_call: TRBV10-1; d_call: TRBD1; clone_size: once; j_call: TRBJ1-5; cdr3_aa: CASRMTGGFGNQPQHF; cdr3_nt: TGCGCCAGCAGGATGACAGGGGGTTTCGGCAATCAGCCCCAGCATTTT
v_call: TRBV9; d_call: NA; clone_size: once; j_call: TRBJ1-4; cdr3_aa: CASSVVKGSTNEKLFF; cdr3_nt: TGTGCCAGCAGCGTAGTAAAGGGGTCAACTAATGAAAAACTGTTTTTT
v_call: TRBV4-1; d_call: TRBD2; clone_size: NA; j_call: TRBJ2-3; cdr3_aa: CASSQDLAGGTLDTQYF; cdr3_nt: TGCGCCAGCAGCCAAGACCTAGCGGGGGGCACTTTAGATACGCAGTATTTT
v_call: TRBV9; d_call: NA; clone_size: once; j_call: TRBJ2-7; cdr3_aa: CASSVGGGSHEQYF; cdr3_nt: TGTGCCAGCAGCGTCGGGGGAGGCTCCCACGAGCAGTACTTC
v_call: TRBV23-1; d_call: NA; clone_size: NA; j_call: TRBJ2-6; cdr3_aa: CASSRSGPVLTF; cdr3_nt: TGCGCCAGCAGTCGCTCAGGCCCCGTCCTGACTTTC
v_call: TRBV15; d_call: NA; clone_size: NA; j_call: TRBJ1-1; cdr3_aa: CATSRPRTWEAFF; cdr3_nt: TGTGCCACCAGCAGACCGAGGACATGGGAAGCTTTCTTT
v_call: TRBV11-2; d_call: NA; clone_size: NA; j_call: TRBJ2-7; cdr3_aa: CASSLELLGAAYEQYF; cdr3_nt: TGTGCCAGCAGCTTAGAGTTGTTAGGGGCGGCCTACGAGCAGTACTTC
v_call: TRBV6-1; d_call: NA; clone_size: NA; j_call: TRBJ2-7; cdr3_aa: CASSGDTLSSYEQYF; cdr3_nt: TGTGCCAGCAGTGGTGACACCCTCAGCTCCTACGAGCAGTACTTC
v_call: TRBV7-9; d_call: TRBD1; clone_size: few; j_call: TRBJ2-7; cdr3_aa: CASSYRTGTGEQYF; cdr3_nt: TGTGCCAGCAGTTATCGGACAGGGACGGGCGAGCAGTACTTC
v_call: TRBV27; d_call: NA; clone_size: few; j_call: TRBJ1-6; cdr3_aa: CASSRGFNSPLHF; cdr3_nt: TGTGCCAGCAGTCGGGGGTTCAATTCACCCCTCCACTTT
v_call: TRBV5-4; d_call: NA; clone_size: once; j_call: TRBJ1-1; cdr3_aa: CASSLAGNTEAFF; cdr3_nt: TGTGCCAGCAGCTTGGCCGGTAACACTGAAGCTTTCTTT
v_call: TRBV11-2; d_call: TRBD1; clone_size: NA; j_call: TRBJ1-6; cdr3_aa: CASSLIGQGGNSPLHF; cdr3_nt: TGTGCCAGCAGCTTAATAGGACAGGGGGGTAATTCACCCCTCCACTTT
v_call: TRBV5-1; d_call: TRBD1; clone_size: NA; j_call: TRBJ1-1; cdr3_aa: CASSLAGRGSGRTEAFF; cdr3_nt: TGCGCCAGCAGCTTGGCCGGCAGGGGGTCGGGTCGGACTGAAGCTTTCTTT